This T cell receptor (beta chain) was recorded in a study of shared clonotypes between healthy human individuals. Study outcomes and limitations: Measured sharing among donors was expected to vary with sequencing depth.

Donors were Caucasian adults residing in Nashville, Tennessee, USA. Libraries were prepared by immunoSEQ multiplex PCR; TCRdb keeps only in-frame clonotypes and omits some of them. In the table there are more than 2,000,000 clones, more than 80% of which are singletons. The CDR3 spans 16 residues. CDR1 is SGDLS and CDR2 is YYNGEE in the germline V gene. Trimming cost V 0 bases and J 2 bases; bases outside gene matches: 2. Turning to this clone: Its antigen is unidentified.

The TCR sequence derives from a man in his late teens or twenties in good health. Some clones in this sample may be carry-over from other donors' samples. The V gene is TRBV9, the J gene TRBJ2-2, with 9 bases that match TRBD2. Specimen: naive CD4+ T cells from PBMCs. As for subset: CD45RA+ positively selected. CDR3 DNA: TGTGCCAGCAGCGTAGGTAGCGGGGGAAACACCGGGGAGCTGTTTTTT. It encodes CASSVGSGGNTGELFF.